The 15 T cell receptor beta chains below all came from one sample that was sequenced in a study of CD8 T cells in ankylosing spondylitis. Notes on the study in general: About 8 highly homologous variants made up a TCR beta motif, and this motif appeared characteristic of ankylosing spondylitis blood.

Their recognized antigens are unknown. TCRdb re-called the 5' RACE reads through MiXCR, storing one row per CDR3 protein. The data show 700,000 or so distinct CDR3 sequences, under 20% seen once. The sequencing sample was made of blood, either unsorted or a sorted T cell fraction (not recorded which). The source of these receptors is a male donor with ankylosing spondylitis.

The chain carries TRBV12-3 or TRBV12-4 and TRBJ2-5, with D perhaps assigned TRBD1 or TRBD2 (5 bases each). Trimming removed 2 bases at V and 2 bases at J, with 12 bases between. The CDR3 is 15 amino acids. The CDR3: CASSLILGEQETQYF. The CDR3 bases are TGTGCCAGCAGTTTAATATTGGGGGAGCAAGAGACCCAGTACTTC.

The sample holds a few counts of this clonotype. The chain carries TRBV28 and TRBJ2-3; 9 bases fit TRBD1. The CDR3 contains 12 residues. The trim removed 7 bases at V and 6 bases at J, leaving 2 bases unmatched. Germline values: CDR1 MDHEN, CDR2 SYDVKM. The CDR3 DNA reads TGTGCCAGCACCGGGACAGGGGATACGCAGTATTTT. It codes for CASTGTGDTQYF. The full variable domain, with the rest looked up from reference TRBV28 and TRBJ2-3, is DVKVTQSSRYLVKRTGEKVFLECVQDMDHENMFWYRQDPGLGLRLIYFSYDVKMKEKGDIPEGYSVSREKKERFSLILESASTNQTSMYLCASTGTGDTQYFGPGTRLTVL.

J is TRBJ2-7 and V is TRBV5-1; D uncertain. The CDR3 has 14 residues. Trimming left V 3 bases short and J 0 bases short, with 10 bases between. From germline, CDR1 is SGHRS and CDR2 YFSETQ. The CDR3 nucleotides are TGCGCCAGCAGCTCCGGTTTCGGCTCCTACGAGCAGTACTTC. Translated: CASSSGFGSYEQYF.

This sequence joins TRBV5-5 and TRBJ1-5; D not resolved. Trimming removed 3 bases from V and 0 bases from J, with 16 bases in between. Germline assignment: CDR1 SGHKS and CDR2 YYEKEE (reference sequence). The CDR3 covers 17 residues. The CDR3 nucleotides are TGTGCCAGCAGCTCTAGGCCCCTCCCCTATAGCAATCAGCCCCAGCATTTT. Residues: CASSSRPLPYSNQPQHF.

The rearrangement uses TRBV5-1 and TRBJ1-1; D not resolved. V was shortened by 2 bases and J by 12 bases, with 14 bases between the two germline ends. The CDR3 length is 12 residues. Germline V lookup: CDR1 SGHRS, CDR2 YFSETQ. The CDR3 DNA reads TGCGCCAGCAGCTTCGGGGAGGCCGAAACTTTCTTT. Translated, it gives CASSFGEAETFF.

The chain joins TRBV20-1 to TRBJ1-1; a weak D match, TRBD1 (6 bases). The CDR3 length is 16 residues. Per germline, CDR1 DFQATT and CDR2 SNEGSKA (reference sequence). Deletions cut 0 bases from V and 3 bases from J, with 17 bases between. CDR3 region: CSARDQGQGGDTEAFF. The CDR3 nucleotides are TGCAGTGCTAGAGATCAGGGGCAGGGAGGGGACACTGAAGCTTTCTTT.

The rearrangement uses TRBV12-3 or TRBV12-4 and TRBJ2-2; D ambiguous. V was pared by 9 bases and J by 4 bases, with 6 bases between. The length of the CDR3 is 11 residues. The CDR3 is CASMGTGELFF. CDR3 nucleotides: TGTGCCAGTATGGGCACCGGGGAGCTGTTTTTT.

In its sample, this clonotype was seen a few times. The DNA for the CDR3 is TGTGCTAGTGGTTTGGGGAGGGGTAATGAGCAGTTCTTC. This translates into CASGLGRGNEQFF. The V gene is TRBV12-5, the J gene TRBJ2-1, with TRBD2 as a possible D gene (6 bases). In germline, CDR1 is LGHNT, CDR2 FRNRAP. Deletions cut 1 base from V and 7 bases from J, with 8 bases between. The CDR3 is 13 residues long.

The rearrangement links TRBV3-1 to TRBJ2-2, with D perhaps TRBD1 (7 bases). Between the trimmed V and J ends, which lost 4 bases and 7 bases, there was a span of 16 bases. CDR1 and CDR2 (germline): LGHDT, YNNKEL (reference sequence). There are 15 residues in the CDR3. CDR3 sequence: CASSPLGGGNGELFF. As DNA, the CDR3 is TGTGCCAGCAGCCCTCTAGGAGGGGGCAACGGGGAGCTGTTTTTT.

The chain is built from TRBV7-9 and TRBJ2-7; 9 positions agree with TRBD1. J lost 5 bases, V lost 2 bases, and 7 bases had no gene match. The CDR3 totals 15 residues. The germline CDR1 and CDR2 sequences are SEHNR and FQNEAQ (reference sequence). The CDR3 DNA follows: TGTGCCAGCAGCTTAACCGGGACAGGGACCCACGAGCAGTACTTC. Translated, it gives CASSLTGTGTHEQYF.

The gene calls are TRBV7-6 and TRBJ1-2, with D uncertain. This CDR3 region has 14 residues. In germline, CDR1 is SGHVS, CDR2 FNYEAQ. V dropped 1 base and J dropped 4 bases, with 10 bases sitting between them. The CDR3 bases are TGTGCCAGCAGCTTAGGTTTCGGGGTCTATGGCTACACCTTC. It yields the protein CASSLGFGVYGYTF.

This clonotype turned up a few times. This sequence joins TRBV5-1 and TRBJ1-5, with D tentatively TRBD1 (5 bases). The CDR3 contains 14 residues. Germline V CDR1 and CDR2: SGHRS, YFSETQ. Trimming took off 4 bases at V and 3 bases at J, with 11 bases between the two ends. DNA of the CDR3: TGCGCCAGCAGCCCTGGGACTGACAATCAGCCCCAGCATTTT. Encoded protein: CASSPGTDNQPQHF.

The V call is TRBV28, the J call TRBJ2-7; possibly TRBD1 for D (5 bases). This CDR3 is 15 amino acids long. Germline V gene data show CDR1 as MDHEN and CDR2 as SYDVKM. V was pared by 1 base and J by 5 bases, with 15 bases between. CDR3 sequence: CASSLFGQGQDEQYF. CDR3 DNA: TGTGCCAGCAGTTTATTTGGGCAGGGTCAGGACGAGCAGTACTTC.

The CDR3 DNA is TGCGCCAGCAGGGGTGCTAGCGGGACAGCCACAGATACGCAGTATTTT. Its translation is CASRGASGTATDTQYF. V usage is TRBV5-1 and J usage is TRBJ2-3, with 9 bases aligning to TRBD2. There are 16 residues in the CDR3. The ends lost 5 bases at V and 2 bases at J; junction bases unmatched: 9. Germline values: CDR1 SGHRS, CDR2 YFSETQ. Based on the CDR3 plus reference TRBV5-1 and TRBJ2-3, the full variable domain is KAGVTQTPRYLIKTRGQQVTLSCSPISGHRSVSWYQQTPGQGLQFLFEYFSETQRNKGNFPGRFSGRQFSNSRSEMNVSTLELGDSALYLCASRGASGTATDTQYFGPGTRLTVL.

This clonotype occurred a few times. The V gene is TRBV12-3 or TRBV12-4, the J gene TRBJ2-7; a weak D match, TRBD1 (5 bases). This CDR3 spans 17 amino acids. The V end was cut by 4 bases, the J end by 3 bases, with 22 bases between. DNA for the CDR3: TGTGCCAGCAGTTCCCCCACCTACAGGCATCGGAGCTACGAGCAGTACTTC. Translation gives CASSSPTYRHRSYEQYF.